This T cell receptor (beta chain) is from a study of STAT5B mutations in CD4+ large granular lymphocyte leukemia. Whole-study findings and limits: Compared with healthy controls (2/35), patient top clones favored TRBV06 (8/27).

Clones were read by immunoSEQ multiplex PCR, and TCRdb kept only the in-frame ones, dropping some. The top ten hold less than 80% of the sample, which has thousands of clones, more than 70% seen once. On this clone: Its specificity is not known.

V lost 5 bases and J 3 bases, leaving 14 bases between the germline ends. CDR3 length equals 15 residues. The germline V gene has CDR1 ENHRY and CDR2 SYGVKD. Depending on availability, patient cells were bead-separated fractions or unselected PBMC. The V gene is TRBV10-3, the J gene TRBJ2-4; either TRBD1 or TRBD2 may supply D (5 bases each). Sequencing input: PBMCs. The clonotype originates from a woman aged 55-69 years with CD4+ T-cell large granular lymphocyte leukemia. CDR3 bases: TGTGCCATCAGTAAACTTAGGGGAGACAAAAACATTCAGTACTTC. Protein sequence: CAISKLRGDKNIQYF.